This T cell receptor (beta chain) was recovered during a study of blood T cell repertoires in COVID-19. Study in general: There were acute and convalescent COVID-19 samples, and they came from the United States, Italy and Spain. Nucleic acid was either cDNA or gDNA, and it came from T cells, B-cell-depleted T cells, or PBMCs.

Recruited during active infection, patients (from Seattle) were subsequently followed longitudinally. V lost 6 bases and J lost 3; bases outside the gene matches: 7. The CDR3 runs to 14 residues. Germline loops: CDR1 MNHEY, CDR2 SVGAGI. Authors' methods: How many nucleated cells were present was estimated from reference gene primer amplification. Produced via immunoSEQ multiplex PCR; TCRdb's table is partial and in-frame only. V and J calls and clone size come straight from that table; D and trimming were deduced from the DNA. The data show tens of thousands of clones, with roughly 81% seen just once and around 9.9% held by the top ten.

The specimen sequenced was peripheral blood. This sequence originates from a man aged 55 to 70 with COVID-19, enrolled during active disease. The V call is TRBV6-5, the J call TRBJ1-2, with 7 bases matching TRBD1. CDR3 residues: CASRPGTADYGYTF. CDR3 nucleotide sequence: TGTGCCAGCAGGCCGGGGACAGCAGACTATGGCTACACCTTC.